Many counts were recorded for the clone carrying this T cell receptor (beta chain). Its matching antigen is unknown. All donors comprised healthy Caucasians. The source of the sample is a study of identical twins. Study-wide results and limits: With monozygotic twins, out-of-frame TCR alpha sharing exceeded what models estimated. A lower insertion count was a feature of abundant cord blood beta clonotypes, with no such feature in memory repertoires.

V dropped 4 bases and J dropped 1 base, with 10 bases sitting between them. This CDR3 has 14 residues. Germline V CDR1 and CDR2: LGHNA, YNFKEQ. TCRdb reprocessed the 5' RACE reads via MiXCR and lists one record per CDR3 protein. The sample holds 700,000 or so distinct CDR3 sequences, more than 6.5% seen once. This same sample was also taken into another study, of yellow fever vaccine responses in identical twins. From that study: Reported findings indicate that twins' vaccine T cell responses seemed partially convergent, partially personalized.

The sample consisted of PBMCs. The TCR was taken from a woman aged 18-35 years in good health. The chain links TRBV4-2 to TRBJ1-1, with a tentative D call TRBD1 (5 bases). Written as DNA, the CDR3 is TGTGCCAGCAGCCTCAAAACAGGGAACACTGAAGCTTTCTTT. Translated, it gives CASSLKTGNTEAFF.